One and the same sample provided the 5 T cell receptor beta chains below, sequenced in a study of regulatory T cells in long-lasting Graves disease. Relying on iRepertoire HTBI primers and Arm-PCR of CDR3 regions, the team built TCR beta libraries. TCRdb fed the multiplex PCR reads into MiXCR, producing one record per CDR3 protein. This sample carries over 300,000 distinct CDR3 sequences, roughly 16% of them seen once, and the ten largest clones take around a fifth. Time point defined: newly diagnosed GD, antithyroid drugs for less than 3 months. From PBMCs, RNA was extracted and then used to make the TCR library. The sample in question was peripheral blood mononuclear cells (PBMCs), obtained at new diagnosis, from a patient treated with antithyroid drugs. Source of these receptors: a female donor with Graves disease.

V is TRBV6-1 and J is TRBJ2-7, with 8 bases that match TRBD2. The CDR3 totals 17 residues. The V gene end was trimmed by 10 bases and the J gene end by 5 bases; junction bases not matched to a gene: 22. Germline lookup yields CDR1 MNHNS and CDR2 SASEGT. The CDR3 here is CATIPFFGGGLGDEQYF. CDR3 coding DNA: TGTGCCACCATACCCTTCTTCGGCGGGGGACTAGGCGACGAGCAGTACTTC.

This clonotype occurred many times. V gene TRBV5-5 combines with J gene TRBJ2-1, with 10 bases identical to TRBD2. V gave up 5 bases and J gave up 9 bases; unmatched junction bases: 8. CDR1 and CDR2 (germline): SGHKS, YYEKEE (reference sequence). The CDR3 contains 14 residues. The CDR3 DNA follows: TGTGCCAGCAGTTCCGGGACTAGCGTGGGTGAGCAGTTCTTC. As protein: CASSSGTSVGEQFF.

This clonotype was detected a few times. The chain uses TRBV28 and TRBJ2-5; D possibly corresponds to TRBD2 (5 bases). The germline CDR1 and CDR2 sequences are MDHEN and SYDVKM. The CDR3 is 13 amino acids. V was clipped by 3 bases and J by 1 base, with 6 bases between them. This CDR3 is CASSFLAQETQYF. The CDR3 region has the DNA TGTGCCAGCAGTTTTCTAGCCCAAGAGACCCAGTACTTC.

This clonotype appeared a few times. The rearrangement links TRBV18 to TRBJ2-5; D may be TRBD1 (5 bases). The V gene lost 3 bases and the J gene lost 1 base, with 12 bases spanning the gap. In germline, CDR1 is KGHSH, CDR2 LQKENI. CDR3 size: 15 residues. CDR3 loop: CASSPDSATQETQYF. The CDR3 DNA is TGTGCCAGCTCACCCGACAGTGCCACCCAAGAGACCCAGTACTTC.

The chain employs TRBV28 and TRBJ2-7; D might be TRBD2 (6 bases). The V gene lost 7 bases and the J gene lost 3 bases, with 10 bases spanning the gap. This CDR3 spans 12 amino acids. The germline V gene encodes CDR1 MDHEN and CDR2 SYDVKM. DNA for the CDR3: TGTGCCAGCACATCGGGGGTCTACGAGCAGTACTTC. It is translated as CASTSGVYEQYF.